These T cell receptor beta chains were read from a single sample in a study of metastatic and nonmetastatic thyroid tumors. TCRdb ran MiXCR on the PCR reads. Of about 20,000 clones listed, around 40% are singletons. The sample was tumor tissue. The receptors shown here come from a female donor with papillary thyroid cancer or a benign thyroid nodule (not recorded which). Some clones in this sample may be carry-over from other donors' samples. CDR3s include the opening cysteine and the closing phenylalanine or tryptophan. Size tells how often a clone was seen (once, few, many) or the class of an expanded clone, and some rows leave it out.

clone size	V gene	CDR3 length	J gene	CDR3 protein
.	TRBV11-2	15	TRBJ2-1	CASSLVSPRANEQFF
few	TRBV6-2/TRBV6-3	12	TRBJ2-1	CASSYARNEQFF
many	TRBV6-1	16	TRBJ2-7	CASRMTGGAVDHEQYF
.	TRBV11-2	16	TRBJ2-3	CASSSRGSLSTDTQYF
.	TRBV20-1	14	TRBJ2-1	CSALGTGAVNEQFF
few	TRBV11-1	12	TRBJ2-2	CASSSGGGELFF
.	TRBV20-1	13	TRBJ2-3	CSANPGGPDTQYF
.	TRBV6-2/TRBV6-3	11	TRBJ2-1	CASSFSNEQFF
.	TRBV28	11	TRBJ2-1	CASSQESEQFF
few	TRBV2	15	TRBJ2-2	CASRPGTGRIGELFF
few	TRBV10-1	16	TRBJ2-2	CASSGGQGMDTGELFF
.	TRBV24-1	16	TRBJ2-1	CATSDFTSGRSNEQFF
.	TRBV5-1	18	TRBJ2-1	CASSAYSSGTSGRGVQFF
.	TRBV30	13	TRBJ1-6	CAWVTALGSPLHF
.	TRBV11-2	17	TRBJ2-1	CASSPDGTSGTMGEQFF
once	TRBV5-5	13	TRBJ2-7	CASSLALAGEQYF
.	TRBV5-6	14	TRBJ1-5	CASSHGLRDQPQHF